The clone carrying this T cell receptor beta chain occurred many times. What it recognizes is unknown. The authors built bulk TCR libraries by previously described methods with listed TCR primers. TCRdb analysed the PCR reads with MiXCR anew, one entry per CDR3 protein. The sample lists more than 450,000 distinct CDR3 sequences; around 21% were seen once. The data derive from a study of molecular identifiers for immune sequencing clone quantification. The wider study: With replicates, the RNA of 20,000 or 100,000 naive CD8 cells was split five ways and four were sequenced.

Study results and caveats: Jurkat TCR RNA spiked in from one cell could reportedly be detected among about a million naive cells. Clones that had above 20 RNA copies took up over 97% of effector molecules but under 1% in naive cells.

There are 20 residues in the CDR3. CDR1 SEHNR and CDR2 FQNEAQ come from the germline V gene (reference sequence). Germline trimming cut 5 bases from V and 2 bases from J; bases unmatched to any gene: 21. The chain links TRBV7-9 to TRBJ2-3; TRBD2 aligns across 8 bases. Material for sequencing was naive CD8+ T cells from blood, with Jurkat cell RNA spiked in. Documented subset: FACS-sorted CD8+CD4-CCR7+CD45RA+ naive T cells. This clonotype was obtained from a human donor in good health. Some libraries in this study had Jurkat cell RNA spiked in. The CDR3 region has the DNA TGTGCCAGCAGCCCACCCAAACCCGACTGGGCGGGGGGATCCACAGATACGCAGTATTTT. This encodes CASSPPKPDWAGGSTDTQYF.